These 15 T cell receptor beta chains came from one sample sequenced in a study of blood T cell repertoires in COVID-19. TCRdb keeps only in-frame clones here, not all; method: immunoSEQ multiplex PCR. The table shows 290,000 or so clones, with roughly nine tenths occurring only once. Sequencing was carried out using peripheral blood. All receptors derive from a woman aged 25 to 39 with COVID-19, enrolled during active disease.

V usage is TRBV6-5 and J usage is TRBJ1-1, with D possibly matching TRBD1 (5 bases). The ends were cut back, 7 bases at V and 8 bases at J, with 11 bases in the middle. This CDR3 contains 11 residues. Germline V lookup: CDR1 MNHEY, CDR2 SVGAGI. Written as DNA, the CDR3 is TGTGCCAGCACGCGGGGCAGCGAAGCTTTCTTT. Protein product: CASTRGSEAFF.

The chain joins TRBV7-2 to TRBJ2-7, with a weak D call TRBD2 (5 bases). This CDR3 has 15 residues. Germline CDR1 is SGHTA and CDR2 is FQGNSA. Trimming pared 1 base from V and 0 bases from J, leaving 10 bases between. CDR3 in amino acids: CASSLVGLSSYEQYF. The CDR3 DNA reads TGTGCCAGCAGCTTAGTAGGACTGAGCTCCTACGAGCAGTACTTC.

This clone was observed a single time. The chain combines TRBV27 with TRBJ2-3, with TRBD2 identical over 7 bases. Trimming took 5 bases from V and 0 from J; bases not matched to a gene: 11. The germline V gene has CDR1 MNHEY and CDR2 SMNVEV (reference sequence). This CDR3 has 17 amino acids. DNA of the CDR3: TGTGCCAGCAGTCAGACCTGGGACTACTCAAGCACAGATACGCAGTATTTT. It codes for CASSQTWDYSSTDTQYF.

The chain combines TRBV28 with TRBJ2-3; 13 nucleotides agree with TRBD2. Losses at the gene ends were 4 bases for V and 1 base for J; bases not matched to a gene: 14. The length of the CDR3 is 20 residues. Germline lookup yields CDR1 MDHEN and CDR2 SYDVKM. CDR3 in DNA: TGTGCCAGCAGTTCACCCCGACTAGCGGGAGGCCCTAGGGGCACAGATACGCAGTATTTT. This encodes CASSSPRLAGGPRGTDTQYF.

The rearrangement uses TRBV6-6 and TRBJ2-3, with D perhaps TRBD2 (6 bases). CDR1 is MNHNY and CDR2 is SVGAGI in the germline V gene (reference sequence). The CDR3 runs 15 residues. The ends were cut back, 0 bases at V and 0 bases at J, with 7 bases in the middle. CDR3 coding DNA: TGTGCCAGCAGTTACTCTGGGACTAGCACAGATACGCAGTATTTT. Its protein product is CASSYSGTSTDTQYF.

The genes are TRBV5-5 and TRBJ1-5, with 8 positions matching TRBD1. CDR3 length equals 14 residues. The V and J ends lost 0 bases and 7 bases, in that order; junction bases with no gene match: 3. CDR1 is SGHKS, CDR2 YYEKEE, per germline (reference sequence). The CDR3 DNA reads TGTGCCAGCAGCTTGGCAGGGGGCAGACAGCCCCAGCATTTT. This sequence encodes CASSLAGGRQPQHF.

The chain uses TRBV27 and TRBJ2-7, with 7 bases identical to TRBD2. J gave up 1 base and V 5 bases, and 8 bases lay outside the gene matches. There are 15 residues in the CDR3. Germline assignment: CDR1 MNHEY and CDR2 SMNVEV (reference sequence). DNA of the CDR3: TGTGCCAGCAGTATAATAGCGGGTCGTTCCTACGAGCAGTACTTC. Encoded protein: CASSIIAGRSYEQYF.

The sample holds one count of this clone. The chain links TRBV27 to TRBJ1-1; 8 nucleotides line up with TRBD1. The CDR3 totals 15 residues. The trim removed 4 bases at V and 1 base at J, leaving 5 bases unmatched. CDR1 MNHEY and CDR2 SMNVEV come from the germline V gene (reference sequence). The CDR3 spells CASSWTGFGNTEAFF. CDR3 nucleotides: TGTGCCAGCAGTTGGACAGGGTTTGGGAACACTGAAGCTTTCTTT.

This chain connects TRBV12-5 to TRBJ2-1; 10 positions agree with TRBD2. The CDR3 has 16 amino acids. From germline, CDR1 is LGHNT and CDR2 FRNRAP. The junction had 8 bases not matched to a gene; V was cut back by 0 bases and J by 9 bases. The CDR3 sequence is CASGLVRTSGNGEQFF. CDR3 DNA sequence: TGTGCTAGTGGTTTGGTACGAACTAGCGGGAACGGTGAGCAGTTCTTC.

The CDR3 region has the DNA TGTGCCAGCAGCTTGGCCCGGAGCTATGGCTACACCTTC. This encodes CASSLARSYGYTF. The chain is built from TRBV5-4 and TRBJ1-2; D gene ambiguous. The CDR3 has 13 amino acids. V was cut by 0 bases and J by 4 bases, with 7 bases left in between. Germline CDR1 is SGHNT and CDR2 is YYREEE (reference sequence).

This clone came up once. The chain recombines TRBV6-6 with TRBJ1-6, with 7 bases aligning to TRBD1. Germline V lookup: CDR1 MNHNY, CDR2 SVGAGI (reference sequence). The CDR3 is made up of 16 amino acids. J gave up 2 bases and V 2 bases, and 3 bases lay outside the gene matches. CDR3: CASSYPTGTYNSPLHF. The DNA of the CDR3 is TGTGCCAGCAGTTACCCGACAGGGACCTATAATTCACCCCTCCACTTT.

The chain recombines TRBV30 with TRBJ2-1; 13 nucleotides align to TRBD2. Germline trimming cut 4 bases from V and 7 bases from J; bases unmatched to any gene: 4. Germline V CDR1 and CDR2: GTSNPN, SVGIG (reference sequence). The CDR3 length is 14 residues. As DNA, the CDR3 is TGTGCCTGGACCGGGACTAGCGGGACGAATGAGCAGTTCTTC. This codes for CAWTGTSGTNEQFF.

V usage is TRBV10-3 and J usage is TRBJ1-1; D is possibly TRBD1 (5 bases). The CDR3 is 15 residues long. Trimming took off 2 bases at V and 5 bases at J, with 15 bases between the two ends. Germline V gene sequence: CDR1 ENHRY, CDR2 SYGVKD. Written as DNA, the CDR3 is TGTGCCATCAGTGAGAGTCCGGGGGGGGAAACTGAAGCTTTCTTT. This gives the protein CAISESPGGETEAFF.

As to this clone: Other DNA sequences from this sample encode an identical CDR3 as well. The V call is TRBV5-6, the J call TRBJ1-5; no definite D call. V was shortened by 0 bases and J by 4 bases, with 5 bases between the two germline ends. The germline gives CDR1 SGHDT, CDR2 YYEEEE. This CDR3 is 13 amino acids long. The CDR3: CASSLAGNQPQHF. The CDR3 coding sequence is TGTGCCAGCAGCTTGGCGGGTAATCAGCCCCAGCATTTT. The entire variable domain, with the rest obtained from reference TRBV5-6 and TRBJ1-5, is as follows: DAGVTQSPTHLIKTRGQQVTLRCSPKSGHDTVSWYQQALGQGPQFIFQYYEEEERQRGNFPDRFSGHQFPNYSSELNVNALLLGDSALYLCASSLAGNQPQHFGDGTRLSIL.

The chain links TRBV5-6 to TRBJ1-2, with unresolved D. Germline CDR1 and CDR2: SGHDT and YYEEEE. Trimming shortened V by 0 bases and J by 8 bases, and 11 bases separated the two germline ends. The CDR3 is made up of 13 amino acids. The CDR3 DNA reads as TGTGCCAGCAGCTTGGTCTTTGGAGGCGGCTACACCTTC. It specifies CASSLVFGGGYTF.